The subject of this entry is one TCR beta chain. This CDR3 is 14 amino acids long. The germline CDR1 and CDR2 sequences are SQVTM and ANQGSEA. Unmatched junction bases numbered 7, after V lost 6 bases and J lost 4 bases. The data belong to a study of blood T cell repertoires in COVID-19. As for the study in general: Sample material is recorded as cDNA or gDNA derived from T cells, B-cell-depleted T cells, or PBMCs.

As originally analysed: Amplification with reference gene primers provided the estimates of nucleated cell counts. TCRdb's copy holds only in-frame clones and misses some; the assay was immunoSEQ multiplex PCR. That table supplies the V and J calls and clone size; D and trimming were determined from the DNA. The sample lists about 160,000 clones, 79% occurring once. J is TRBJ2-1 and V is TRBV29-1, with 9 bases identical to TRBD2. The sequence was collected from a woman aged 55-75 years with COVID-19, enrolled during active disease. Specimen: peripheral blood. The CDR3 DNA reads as TGCAGCGTAGTAGCGGGAGACCCTTACAATGAGCAGTTCTTC. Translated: CSVVAGDPYNEQFF.